This T cell receptor beta chain is drawn from a study of cytomegalovirus exposure and HLA in healthy donors. As to this clone: Its antigen is not identified.

Notes on the study in general: The study recorded 150 to 200 TCR beta chains that were cytomegalovirus-associated. That first-cohort TCR clusters tended to co-occur in the roughly 130 validation repertoires was found in a later analysis. High specificity and sensitivity for cytomegalovirus status were reported for the classifier.

TCRdb keeps only in-frame clones here, not all; method: immunoSEQ multiplex PCR. The sample includes about 69,000 clones, under 96% of them seen just once. Separation from the roughly 680-subject first cohort characterized the roughly 120-subject validation cohort, to which the donors belonged. The germline CDR1 and CDR2 sequences are SGHVS and FNYEAQ. This CDR3 contains 18 residues. V was cut by 4 bases and J by 3 bases, with 25 bases left in between. Sequenced: PBMCs. The clonotype comes from a woman aged 18-29 years in good health and CMV-seropositive. The gene calls are TRBV7-6 and TRBJ2-7, with a possible D match to TRBD2 (6 bases). The CDR3 reads CASSSDPWGGSNFYEQYF. CDR3 nucleotides: TGTGCCAGCAGCTCCGATCCCTGGGGAGGAAGTAACTTCTACGAGCAGTACTTC.